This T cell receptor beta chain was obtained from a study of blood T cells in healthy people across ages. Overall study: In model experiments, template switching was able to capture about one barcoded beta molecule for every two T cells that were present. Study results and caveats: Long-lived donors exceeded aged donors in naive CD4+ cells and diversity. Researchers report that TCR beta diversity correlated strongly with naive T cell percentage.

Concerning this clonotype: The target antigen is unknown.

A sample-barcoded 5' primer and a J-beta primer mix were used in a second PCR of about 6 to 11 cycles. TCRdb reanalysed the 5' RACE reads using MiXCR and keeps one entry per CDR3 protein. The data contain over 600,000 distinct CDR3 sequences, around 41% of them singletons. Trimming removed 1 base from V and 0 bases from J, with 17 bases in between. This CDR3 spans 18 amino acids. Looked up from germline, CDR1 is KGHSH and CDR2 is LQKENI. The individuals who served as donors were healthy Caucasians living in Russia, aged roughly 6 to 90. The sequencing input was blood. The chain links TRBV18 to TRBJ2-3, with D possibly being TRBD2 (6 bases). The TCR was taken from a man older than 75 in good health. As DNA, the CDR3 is TGTGCCAGCTCACCACTTGGAGTTCGCGGGACTAGCACAGATACGCAGTATTTT. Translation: CASSPLGVRGTSTDTQYF.